The following is a T cell receptor (beta chain) sequence with its context. TEMRA cells underwent FACS enrichment and CD8+ and CD4+ T cells underwent negative isolation. RNA in amounts of 0.5 to 1 ug was reverse transcribed with random hexamers. Each CDR3 protein gets one entry after TCRdb re-called the immunoSEQ multiplex PCR reads with MiXCR. The sample yields 150,000 to 200,000 distinct CDR3 sequences, just under 95% seen once. This sample was taken from a study of CD8 T cells in Susac syndrome. Per the germline V gene, CDR1 is KGHSH and CDR2 is LQKENI. The CDR3 covers 14 residues. Trimming shortened V by 3 bases and J by 2 bases, and 10 bases separated the two germline ends.

The receptor comes from a human donor in good health. The rearrangement joins TRBV18 to TRBJ1-1; D is uncertain. Sequencing was done on a sample of CD4+ T cells from PBMCs. The CDR3 bases are TGTGCCAGCTCACCGGCGTGGAGCAACACTGAAGCTTTCTTT. Its protein is CASSPAWSNTEAFF.